This T cell receptor beta chain was recorded in a study of vaccination and CD4 T cells after COVID-19 (dated by TCRdb to 2022 to 2024). Notes on the research overall: SARS-CoV-2 positivity had been established in the convalescent patients by nasal swab PCR, and mild disease was recorded in eight to ten of these patients and severe disease in one. Six males and four females were included in the convalescent cohort, with two Hispanic individuals, seven Caucasians, two Asians and one multiracial person represented. Participants got two doses of the Pfizer-BioNTech BNT162b2 vaccine (n=8) or two doses of the Moderna mRNA-1273 vaccine (n=2). Post-COVID blood samples were collected from convalescent patients a median of around 100 days after diagnosis, with a range of roughly 30 to 161 days. The time from the second vaccine dose to post-vaccine blood sampling had a median of around 72 days and ranged from about 12 to 241 days. For stimulating the cultures, overlapping spike peptide pools were used, derived from SARS-CoV-2 as well as from the common cold coronaviruses HCoV-NL63, HCoV-OC43 and HCoV-229E. Control cultures received a CEFX viral epitope pool as the positive control, an HIV-1 Nef peptide pool as the negative control, or no peptide. In under twelve COVID-19 convalescent patients and a few infection-naive healthy vaccine recipients, researchers compared the spike-specific CD4+ TCR repertoire from before mRNA vaccination with the repertoire from after. The investigation overall reported the following: Relatively few convalescent patients were included in the study, and early timepoints after natural infection were not analyzed. Among convalescent patients, a median about 90% of the SARS-CoV-2-reactive clones seen after vaccination appeared only after vaccination, which suggests priming specific to the vaccine. The median count of SARS-CoV-2-reactive clonotypes went up from 20 to 25 after infection to approximately 40 after vaccination, although the change was not significant. Of the vaccine-specific clones found in convalescent patients, nearly all (304 of 307) were mono-reactive for SARS-CoV-2 spike instead of being cross-reactive with common cold coronaviruses.

Receptor libraries were prepared by PCR. DNA from cultured CD4+ T cells was subjected to TCR sequencing with the Oncomine TCR Beta short-read assay at the Johns Hopkins FTIC core. The QIAamp micro DNA kit was used to extract genomic DNA from the cultured CD4+ T cells. Oncomine TCR Beta libraries from cultured CD4+ T cells were pooled with unique dual indexes and sequenced on an Illumina iSeq 100. As for the original processing: Non-productive sequences were filtered out, and CDR3s that did not start with C, did not end with F or W, or were shorter than 7 amino acids were discarded. Antigen-specific clonotypes were identified using the MANAFEST web application through comparison of peptide-stimulated wells with reference and other culture wells. Positive clones required FDR below 0.05, an odds ratio above 5, and productive frequency above 0.1% in at least two of three replicate wells. Clonotypes that were significantly expanded in both SARS-CoV-2 spike wells and at least one common cold coronavirus spike condition were defined as cross-reactive. Using R version 3.6.1, CDR3 homology was evaluated through Levenshtein distances (stringdist) along with unrooted phylogenetic trees (ape). In TCRdb, the public reads were trimmed at Q25 with fastp and aligned with MiXCR, with productive beta chains retained. Rows are combined by CDR3 protein, so each entry shows the most common genes and DNA. Clone size and V and J calls follow TCRdb, not the original study. Present in this sample are under 15,000 distinct CDR3 sequences, around 53% of which were seen just once. The ten largest clones add up to under 20% of the sample.

For this clonotype: The antigen it binds to is not known. No per-base quality is available; no much larger clone lies one base away.

CDR1 and CDR2 (SGHNT, YYREEE) derive from the germline V gene (reference sequence). CDR3 length: 13 amino acids, cysteine to phenylalanine. Of the read, only the CDR3 DNA is kept; its 39 bases are in frame from base 1. Trimming takes 3 bases off V and 5 bases off J; junction bases not matched to a gene: 5. Per the publication, the treatment or condition label means: roughly 10-day PBMC culture with coronavirus spike peptide pools or control peptides (ViraFEST assay). The ViraFEST assay, used in the study, expanded antigen-specific T cells with peptide pools and then identified the expanded clonotypes through TCR sequencing. The positive SARS-CoV-2 PCR tests of the convalescent patients were dated from March to December 2020, before the Alpha, Beta and Delta variants emerged in the United States. Approximately 1.8 million PBMCs per well were cultured in IMDM with roughly 5% human AB serum and about 9.2 IU/ml IL-2, plus 10 ug/ml peptide pools. Half of the culture medium was replaced with fresh IL-2-containing medium on days 3 and 7. Once the cells had been in culture for roughly 11 days, the EasySep CD4+ T cell isolation kit was used to isolate CD4+ T cells by negative selection. Ficoll-Paque Plus gradient centrifugation was used to isolate PBMCs from whole blood, and the isolated PBMCs were then either used fresh or cryopreserved at -140C. Culture conditions were generally each tested in triplicate wells.

Sequenced input: CD4+ T cells from blood, cultured in vitro. The source of this sequence is a human donor who had recovered from COVID-19. The chain uses TRBV5-4 and TRBJ2-7; 7 nucleotides in the junction match TRBD2. The nucleotides read TGTGCCAGCAGCTGGTTGACTAGCCACGAGCAGTACTTC. Its protein product is CASSWLTSHEQYF.